Listed here are 8 T cell receptor beta chains from one sample, sequenced in a study of early T cells in non-severe SARS-CoV-2 infection. TCRdb analysed the 5' RACE reads with MiXCR anew, one entry per CDR3 protein. The sample holds just over 95,000 distinct CDR3 sequences, approximately 11% seen once. Sample: whole blood, taken at baseline. Every receptor here comes from an adult who was a healthcare worker with PCR-confirmed SARS-CoV-2 infection or an uninfected control (not recorded which).

The rearrangement joins TRBV12-3 or TRBV12-4 to TRBJ1-3, with unresolved D. V gave up 3 bases and J gave up 4 bases, with 16 bases separating them. CDR3 length: 16 residues. CDR3 coding DNA: TGTGCCAGCAGTTTTGGTGTCCCAGCCCTCGGAAACACCATATATTTT. This sequence encodes CASSFGVPALGNTIYF.

This clonotype has just a few counts. The chain employs TRBV7-6 and TRBJ2-7; the D gene is possibly TRBD1 (5 bases). V was shortened by 5 bases and J by 7 bases, with 15 bases between the two germline ends. The CDR3 sequence is 13 residues long. Germline CDR1 reads SGHVS; CDR2 reads FNYEAQ. The CDR3 sequence is CASSHKGRLEQYF. In nucleotides, the CDR3 is TGTGCCAGCAGCCACAAGGGGCGCCTTGAGCAGTACTTC. The entire variable domain, with the rest obtained from reference TRBV7-6 and TRBJ2-7, is as follows: GAGVSQSPRYKVTKRGQDVALRCDPISGHVSLYWYRQALGQGPEFLTYFNYEAQQDKSGLPNDRFSAERPEGSISTLTIQRTEQRDSAMYRCASSHKGRLEQYFGPGTRLTVT.

V gene TRBV5-5 combines with J gene TRBJ2-2; D is undetermined. The V end lost 1 base, the J end lost 6 bases, and 10 bases lay between the germline ends. This CDR3 contains 14 residues. Germline loops: CDR1 SGHKS, CDR2 YYEKEE (reference sequence). The CDR3 reads CASSLYGNAGELFF. The CDR3, as DNA: TGTGCCAGCAGCTTGTACGGAAATGCCGGGGAGCTGTTTTTT.

A few counts support this clonotype. The chain combines TRBV4-2 with TRBJ2-7; a possible D gene is TRBD2 (6 bases). Germline loops: CDR1 LGHNA, CDR2 YNFKEQ. The CDR3 consists of 16 residues. Trimming removed 0 bases from V and 7 bases from J, with 19 bases in between. CDR3 amino acids: CASSQERSAGLGEQYF. The DNA of the CDR3 is TGTGCCAGCAGCCAAGAGAGGTCGGCGGGGTTGGGTGAGCAGTACTTC.

This clonotype has a count of ten or more. The chain combines TRBV2 with TRBJ2-1; 8 bases are a match to TRBD1. CDR3 size: 14 residues. Losses at the gene ends were 5 bases for V and 5 bases for J; bases not matched to a gene: 5. The germline V gene has CDR1 SNHLY and CDR2 FYNNEI. Here the CDR3 DNA reads TGTGCCAGCAGTTCCGGGACAGGACACAATGAGCAGTTCTTC. This translates into CASSSGTGHNEQFF.

On this clonotype: This may be a read error: a much more frequent sequence differs by one nucleotide. CDR3 sequence (DNA): TGCGCCAGCAGCAGCGGCGGGAGGGAAGAGACCCAGTACTTC. Its translation: CASSSGGREETQYF. The rearrangement joins TRBV5-1 to TRBJ2-5, with 9 bases that match TRBD2. With 4 bases clipped from V and 3 bases from J, the junction kept 4 bases outside the gene matches. The CDR3 runs to 14 residues. Germline CDR1 SGHRS, CDR2 YFSETQ.

The chain couples TRBV7-2 to TRBJ2-7, with a possible D match to TRBD2 (6 bases). The V gene's germline CDR1 is SGHTA and CDR2 FQGNSA. The CDR3 length is 13 residues. Deletions cut 3 bases from V and 3 bases from J, with 9 bases between. The CDR3 DNA reads TGTGCCAGCAGCTTTAGCGGAAACTACGAGCAGTACTTC. Translated, it gives CASSFSGNYEQYF.

This clonotype was detected ten times or more. The chain links TRBV2 to TRBJ2-3; D is unresolved. The CDR3 length is 13 residues. Germline V gives CDR1 SNHLY, CDR2 FYNNEI. Between the trimmed V and J ends, which lost 6 bases and 0 bases, there was a span of 7 bases. The CDR3 loop reads CASSPDSTDTQYF. In DNA form, the CDR3 reads TGTGCCAGCAGCCCGGACAGCACAGATACGCAGTATTTT.